This passage covers 2 T cell receptor beta chains from one sample sequenced in a study of blood T cell repertoires in COVID-19. Assay used: immunoSEQ multiplex PCR; TCRdb lists only in-frame clones, some missing. This sample yields about 300,000 clones, of which 86% are seen a single time; over 3.5% belongs to the top ten. Input material: PBMCs or T cells enriched from blood (not recorded which). These TCRs come from a man aged 25-45 years who had recovered from COVID-19.

The V call is TRBV11-2, the J call TRBJ1-1; D is unresolved. V dropped 1 base and J dropped 2 bases, with 8 bases sitting between them. There are 14 residues in the CDR3. The germline CDR1 and CDR2 sequences are SGHAT and FQNNGV. The CDR3 DNA follows: TGTGCCAGCAGCTTAGGTCGGGGAAACACTGAAGCTTTCTTT. As protein: CASSLGRGNTEAFF.

The chain employs TRBV7-2 and TRBJ2-2; D possibly corresponds to TRBD1 (6 bases). Looked up from germline, CDR1 is SGHTA and CDR2 is FQGNSA. V was pared by 1 base and J by 1 base, with 10 bases between. The CDR3 is 16 amino acids. The DNA of the CDR3 is TGTGCCAGCAGCTTAGTCGCAGGGGTGAACACCGGGGAGCTGTTTTTT. It specifies CASSLVAGVNTGELFF.